This TCR beta chain was profiled in a study of T cell repertoires in cytomegalovirus infection. Study summary: Recently described HLA-C-restricted plus well-studied HLA-B-restricted CMV epitopes were used. Signatures in public TCR beta sequences pointed to both CMV infection and matching HLA type.

TCRdb used MiXCR to reprocess the reads, holding one entry per CDR3 protein. This table has approximately 110,000 distinct CDR3 sequences, roughly 39% appearing once. As for this clonotype: Its antigen is not known.

Study-wide results and caveats: The ex vivo response was dominated by HLA-C-restricted CMV-specific TCR beta clonotypes.

The TCR originated in a human donor in good health (CMV status not recorded). Some clones in this sample may be carry-over from other donors' samples. Sequenced material: CD8+ T cells from cultured PBMCs, taken from culture after CMV antigen stimulation.

The DNA of the CDR3 is TGTGCCAGCAGCTGGAGCACAGGGGAAATCTCCTACGAGCAGTACTTC. It specifies CASSWSTGEISYEQYF. V and J are TRBV7-8 and TRBJ2-7; the match to TRBD1 covers 7 bases. The CDR3 is 16 residues long. Per germline, CDR1 SGHVS and CDR2 FQNEAQ. J gave up 0 bases and V 4 bases, and 9 bases lay outside the gene matches.